The text below deals with one T cell receptor (beta chain). Antigen: not known. Researchers ran the PCR with 60 Vbeta and 13 Jbeta primers. The table came from immunoSEQ multiplex PCR; TCRdb's copy has only in-frame clones and leaves some out. Here the sample spans approximately 190,000 clones, around 84% being singletons. The data stem from a study of cytomegalovirus exposure and HLA in healthy donors. Study observations and caveats: Association of under 20,000 TCR beta sequences with HLA alleles was found at 0.05 false discovery rate in a later analysis.

The CDR3 is 15 residues long. The V gene end was trimmed by 7 bases and the J gene end by 4 bases; junction bases not matched to a gene: 11. Germline CDR1 SGHTS, CDR2 YDEGEE. Material: PBMCs. This clonotype originated in a woman aged 45-60 years in good health and CMV-seropositive. This chain joins TRBV5-8 and TRBJ1-2; TRBD1 agrees at 9 bases. The CDR3 loop reads CASRRGQGNLYGYTF. In nucleotides, the CDR3 is TGTGCCAGCCGGAGGGGACAGGGAAACCTCTATGGCTACACCTTC. Full variable domain (outside the CDR3, taken from reference TRBV5-8 and TRBJ1-2): EAGVTQSPTHLIKTRGQQATLRCSPISGHTSVYWYQQALGLGLQFLLWYDEGEERNRGNFPPRFSGRQFPNYSSELNVNALELEDSALYLCASRRGQGNLYGYTFGSGTRLTVV.